This T cell receptor beta chain was retrieved from a study of T cell repertoires in cytomegalovirus infection. Study-wide background: Recently described HLA-C-restricted plus well-studied HLA-B-restricted CMV epitopes were used. It can be stated that public TCR beta signatures indicated CMV infection as well as a matching HLA type.

MiXCR, run by TCRdb on the reads, gives a single entry per CDR3 protein. The data hold around 900,000 distinct CDR3 sequences, with approximately 30% observed a single time. This clonotype was detected only a few times. Its antigen is not known. CDR3 length equals 14 residues. The V gene lost 5 bases and the J gene lost 4 bases, with 13 bases spanning the gap. Germline V gene sequence: CDR1 SGHVS, CDR2 FNYEAQ. This specimen consisted of cultured CD8+ T cells from PBMCs, obtained from culture after CMV antigen stimulation. This chain uses TRBV7-6 with TRBJ2-3, with D unclear. The clonotype comes from a human donor in good health (CMV status not recorded). Some clones in this sample may be carry-over from other donors' samples. The CDR3, as DNA: TGTGCCAGCAGCCATAGCTGGATCCCAGATACGCAGTATTTT. Amino acids: CASSHSWIPDTQYF.